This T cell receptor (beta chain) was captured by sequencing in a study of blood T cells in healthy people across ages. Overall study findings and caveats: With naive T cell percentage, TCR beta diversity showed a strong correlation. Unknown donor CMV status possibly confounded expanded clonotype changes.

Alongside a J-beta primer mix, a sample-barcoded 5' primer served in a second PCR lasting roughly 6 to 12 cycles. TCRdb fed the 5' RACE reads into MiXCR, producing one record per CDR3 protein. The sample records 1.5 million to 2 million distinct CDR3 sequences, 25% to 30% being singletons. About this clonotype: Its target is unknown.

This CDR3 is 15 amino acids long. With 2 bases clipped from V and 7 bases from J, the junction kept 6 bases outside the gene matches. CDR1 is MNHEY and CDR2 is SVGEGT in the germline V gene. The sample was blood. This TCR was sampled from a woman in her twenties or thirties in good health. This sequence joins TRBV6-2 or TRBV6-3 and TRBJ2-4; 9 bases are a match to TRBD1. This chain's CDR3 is CASSYQQGAGNIQYF. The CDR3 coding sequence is TGTGCCAGCAGTTACCAACAGGGGGCAGGGAACATTCAGTACTTC.